This T cell receptor beta chain was retrieved from a study of shared clonotypes between healthy human individuals. The CDR3 sequence is 16 residues long. V lost 0 bases and J lost 3, with 15 bases in between. CDR1 and CDR2 from the germline V gene are SGHDT and YYEEEE. Only in-frame clones appear in the TCRdb table, and some are missing; sequencing was by immunoSEQ multiplex PCR. The profile shows some 1.5 million clones, roughly 96% of them singletons. The chain has TRBV5-6 and TRBJ1-2; TRBD1 is a possible D gene (5 bases). Sequencing was performed on naive CD4+ T cells sorted from blood. Stated subset: CD45RA+ positively selected. This clonotype was obtained from a man in his thirties or forties in good health. As DNA, the CDR3 is TGTGCCAGCAGCTTGGACGGACGGAGGGGACACTATGGCTACACCTTC. As protein: CASSLDGRRGHYGYTF.